This TCR beta chain was sequenced during a study of blood T cell repertoires in COVID-19. Looked up from germline, CDR1 is SGHTS and CDR2 is YDEGEE. This CDR3 is built from 13 residues. The germline V and J ends were trimmed by 4 bases and 5 bases, with 12 bases remaining between them. The table came from immunoSEQ multiplex PCR; TCRdb's copy has only in-frame clones and leaves some out. The data show tens of thousands of clones, around four fifths seen once. One Seattle source followed patients from active infection through their disease course. The chain recombines TRBV5-8 with TRBJ1-2; unclear D gene. The clonotype originates from a man under 40 with COVID-19, enrolled during active disease. What was sequenced was peripheral blood. In DNA, the CDR3 is TGTGCCAGCAGCGCTCGCGGGCAGTATGGCTACACCTTC. As protein: CASSARGQYGYTF.